The text below deals with one TCR beta chain. The record originates from a study of cytomegalovirus exposure and HLA in healthy donors. Overall study context: Unique TCRs from HLA-typed donors, 75 million to 100 million of them, were held in an early data release.

The germline CDR1 and CDR2 sequences are SNHLY and FYNNEI. The V and J ends lost 5 bases and 4 bases respectively, with 3 bases between them. This CDR3 is 11 amino acids long. The PCR ran on 60 Vbeta and 13 Jbeta primers. Only in-frame clones appear in the TCRdb table, and some are missing; sequencing was by immunoSEQ multiplex PCR. The sample shows roughly 220,000 clones, around 86% of them seen only once. Sequencing input: PBMCs. The rearrangement links TRBV2 to TRBJ2-1; D is unresolved. The source is a woman in her forties in good health and CMV-seronegative. The CDR3 loop is CASSRYNEQFF. The CDR3, as DNA: TGTGCCAGCAGTCGTTACAATGAGCAGTTCTTC.